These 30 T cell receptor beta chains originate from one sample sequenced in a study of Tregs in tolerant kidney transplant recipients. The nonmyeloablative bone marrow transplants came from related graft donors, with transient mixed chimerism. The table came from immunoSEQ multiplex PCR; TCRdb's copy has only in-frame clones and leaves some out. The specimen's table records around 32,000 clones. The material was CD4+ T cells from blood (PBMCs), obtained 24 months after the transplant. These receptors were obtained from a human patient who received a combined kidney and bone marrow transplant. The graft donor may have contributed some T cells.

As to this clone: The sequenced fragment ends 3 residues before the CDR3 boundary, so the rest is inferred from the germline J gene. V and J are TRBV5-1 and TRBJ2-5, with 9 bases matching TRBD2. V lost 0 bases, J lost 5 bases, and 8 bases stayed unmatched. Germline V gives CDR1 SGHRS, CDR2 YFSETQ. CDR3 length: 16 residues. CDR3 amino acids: CASSLGLVAGAETQYF. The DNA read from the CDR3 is TGCGCCAGCAGCTTGGGTTTGGTAGCGGGAGCGGAGACC.

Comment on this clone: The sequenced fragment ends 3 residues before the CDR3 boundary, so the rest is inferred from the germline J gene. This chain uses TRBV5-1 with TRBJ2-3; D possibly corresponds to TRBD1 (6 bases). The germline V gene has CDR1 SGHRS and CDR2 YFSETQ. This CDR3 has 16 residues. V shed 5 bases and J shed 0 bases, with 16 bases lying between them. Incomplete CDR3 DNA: TGCGCCAGCAGTTTTTCCGGGACACCTAGCACAGATACG. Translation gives CASSFSGTPSTDT. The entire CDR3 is CASSFSGTPSTDTQYF.

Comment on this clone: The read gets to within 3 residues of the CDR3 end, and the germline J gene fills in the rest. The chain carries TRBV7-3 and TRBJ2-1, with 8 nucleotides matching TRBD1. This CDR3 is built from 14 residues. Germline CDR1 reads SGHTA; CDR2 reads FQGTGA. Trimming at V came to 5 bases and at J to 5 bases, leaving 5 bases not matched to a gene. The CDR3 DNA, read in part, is TGTGCCAGCAGCCCGGACAGGGCCAACAATGAG. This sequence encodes CASSPDRANNE. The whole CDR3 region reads CASSPDRANNEQFF. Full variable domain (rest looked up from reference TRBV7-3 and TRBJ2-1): GAGVSQTPSNKVTEKGKYVELRCDPISGHTALYWYRQSLGQGPEFLIYFQGTGAADDSGLPNDRFFAVRPEGSVSTLKIQRTERGDSAVYLCASSPDRANNEQFFGPGTRLTVL.

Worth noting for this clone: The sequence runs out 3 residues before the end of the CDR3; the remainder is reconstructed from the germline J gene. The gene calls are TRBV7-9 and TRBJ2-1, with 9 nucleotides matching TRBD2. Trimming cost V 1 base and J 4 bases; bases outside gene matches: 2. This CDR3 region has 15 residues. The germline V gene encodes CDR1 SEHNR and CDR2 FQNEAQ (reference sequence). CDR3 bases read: TGTGCCAGCAGCTTAGGACTAGCGGCGTACAATGAG. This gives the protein CASSLGLAAYNE. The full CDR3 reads CASSLGLAAYNEQFF.

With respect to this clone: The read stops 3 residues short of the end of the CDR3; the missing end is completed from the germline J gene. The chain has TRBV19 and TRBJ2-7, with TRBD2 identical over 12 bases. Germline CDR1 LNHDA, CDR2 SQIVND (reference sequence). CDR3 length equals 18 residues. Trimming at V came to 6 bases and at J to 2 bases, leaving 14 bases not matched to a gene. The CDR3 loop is CASSDRTGTSGFTYEQYF. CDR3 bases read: TGTGCCAGTAGCGACAGGACCGGGACTAGCGGGTTTACCTACGAG.

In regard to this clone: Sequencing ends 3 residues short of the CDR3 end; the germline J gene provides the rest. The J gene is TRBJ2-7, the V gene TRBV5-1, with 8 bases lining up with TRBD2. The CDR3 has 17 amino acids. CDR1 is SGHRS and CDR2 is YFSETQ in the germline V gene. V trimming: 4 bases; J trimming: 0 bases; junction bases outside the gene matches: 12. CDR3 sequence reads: CASSREGGGSDSYEQYF. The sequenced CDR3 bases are TGCGCCAGCAGCCGGGAGGGCGGGGGTTCTGACTCCTACGAG.

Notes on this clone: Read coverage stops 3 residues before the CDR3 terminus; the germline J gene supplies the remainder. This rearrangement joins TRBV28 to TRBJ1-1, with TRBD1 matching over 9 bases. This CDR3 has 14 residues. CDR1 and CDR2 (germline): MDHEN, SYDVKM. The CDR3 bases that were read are TGTGCCAGCAGAGGACCCGGGACAGGGCGAGGG. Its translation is CASRGPGTGRG. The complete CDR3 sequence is CASRGPGTGRGAFF.

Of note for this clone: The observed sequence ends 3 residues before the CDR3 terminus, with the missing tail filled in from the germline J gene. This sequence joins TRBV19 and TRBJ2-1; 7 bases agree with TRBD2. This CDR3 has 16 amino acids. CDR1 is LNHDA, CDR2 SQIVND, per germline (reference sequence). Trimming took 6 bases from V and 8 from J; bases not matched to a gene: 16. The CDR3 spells CASRRTGTTPHDEQFF. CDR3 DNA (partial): TGTGCCAGTAGGCGAACCGGGACTACCCCTCACGATGAG.

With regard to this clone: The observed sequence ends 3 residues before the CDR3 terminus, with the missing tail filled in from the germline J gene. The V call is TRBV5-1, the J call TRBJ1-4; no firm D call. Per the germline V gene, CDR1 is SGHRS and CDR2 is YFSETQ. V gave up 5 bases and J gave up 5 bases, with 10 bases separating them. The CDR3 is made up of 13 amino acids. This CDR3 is CASRIYQNEKLFF. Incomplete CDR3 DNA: TGCGCCAGCAGGATTTACCAGAATGAAAAA.

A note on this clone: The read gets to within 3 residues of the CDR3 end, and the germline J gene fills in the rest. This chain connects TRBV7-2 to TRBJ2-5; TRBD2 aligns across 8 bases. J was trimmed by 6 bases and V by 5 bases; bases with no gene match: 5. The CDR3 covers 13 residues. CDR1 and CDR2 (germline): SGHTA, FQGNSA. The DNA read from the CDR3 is TGTGCCAGCAGCCAGAGCGGGAGTCAGACC. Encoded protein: CASSQSGSQT. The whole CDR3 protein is CASSQSGSQTQYF.

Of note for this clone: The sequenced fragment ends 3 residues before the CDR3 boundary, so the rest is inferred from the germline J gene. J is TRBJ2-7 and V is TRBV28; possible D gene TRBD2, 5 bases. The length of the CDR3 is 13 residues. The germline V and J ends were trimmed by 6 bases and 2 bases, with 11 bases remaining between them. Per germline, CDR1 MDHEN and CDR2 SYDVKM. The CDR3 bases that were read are TGTGCCAGCAGACGCGGGCCACCCTACGAG. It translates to CASRRGPPYE. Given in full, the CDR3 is CASRRGPPYEQYF.

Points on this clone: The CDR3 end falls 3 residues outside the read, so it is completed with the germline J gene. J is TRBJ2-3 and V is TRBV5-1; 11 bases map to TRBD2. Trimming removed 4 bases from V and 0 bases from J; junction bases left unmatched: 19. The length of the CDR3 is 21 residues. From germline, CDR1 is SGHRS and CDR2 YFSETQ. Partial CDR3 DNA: TGCGCCAGCAGCCTATGGACTAGCGGGCTCTTGATTCAGCCTAGCACAGATACG. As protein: CASSLWTSGLLIQPSTDT. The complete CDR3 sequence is CASSLWTSGLLIQPSTDTQYF. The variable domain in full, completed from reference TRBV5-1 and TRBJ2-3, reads KAGVTQTPRYLIKTRGQQVTLSCSPISGHRSVSWYQQTPGQGLQFLFEYFSETQRNKGNFPGRFSGRQFSNSRSEMNVSTLELGDSALYLCASSLWTSGLLIQPSTDTQYFGPGTRLTVL.

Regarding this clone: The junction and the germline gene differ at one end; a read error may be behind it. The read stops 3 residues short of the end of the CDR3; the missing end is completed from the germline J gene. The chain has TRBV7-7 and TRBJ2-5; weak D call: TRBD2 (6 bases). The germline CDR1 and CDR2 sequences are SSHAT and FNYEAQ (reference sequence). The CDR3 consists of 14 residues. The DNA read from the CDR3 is TGTGCTAGCAGCTTATCAGCGGGCGGGGAGACC. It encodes CASSLSAGGET. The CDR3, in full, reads CASSLSAGGETQYF.

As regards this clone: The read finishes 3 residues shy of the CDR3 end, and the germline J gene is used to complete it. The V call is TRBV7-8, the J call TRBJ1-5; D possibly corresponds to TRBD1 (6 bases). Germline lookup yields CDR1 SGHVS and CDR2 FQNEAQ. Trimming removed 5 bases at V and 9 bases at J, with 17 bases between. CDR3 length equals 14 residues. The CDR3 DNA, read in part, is TGTGCCAGCAGCAACACAGGGTTAAGGTCGCCC. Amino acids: CASSNTGLRSP. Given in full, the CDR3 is CASSNTGLRSPQHF.

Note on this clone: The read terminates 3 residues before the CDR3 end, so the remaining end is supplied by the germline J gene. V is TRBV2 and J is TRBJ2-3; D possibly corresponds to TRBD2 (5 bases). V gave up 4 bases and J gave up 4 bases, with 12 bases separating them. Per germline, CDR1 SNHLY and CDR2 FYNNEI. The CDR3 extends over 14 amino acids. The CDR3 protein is CASSVDWVPDTQYF. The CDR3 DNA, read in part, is TGTGCCAGCAGTGTGGACTGGGTGCCAGATACG.

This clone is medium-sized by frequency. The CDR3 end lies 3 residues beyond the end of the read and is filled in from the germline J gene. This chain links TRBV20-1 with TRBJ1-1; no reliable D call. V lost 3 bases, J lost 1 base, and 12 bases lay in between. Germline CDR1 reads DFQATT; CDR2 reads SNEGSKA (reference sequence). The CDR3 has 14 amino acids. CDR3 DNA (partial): TGCAGTGCTAGTGGAGGGTCGGAGAACACTGAA. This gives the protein CSASGGSENTE. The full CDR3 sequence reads CSASGGSENTEAFF.

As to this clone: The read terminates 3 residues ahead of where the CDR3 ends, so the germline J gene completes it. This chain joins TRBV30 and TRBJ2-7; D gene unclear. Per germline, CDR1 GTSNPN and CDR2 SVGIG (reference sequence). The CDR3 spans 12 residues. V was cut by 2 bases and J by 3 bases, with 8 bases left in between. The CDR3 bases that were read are TGTGCCTGGAGTTACCAGAACTACGAG. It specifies CAWSYQNYE. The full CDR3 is CAWSYQNYEQYF.

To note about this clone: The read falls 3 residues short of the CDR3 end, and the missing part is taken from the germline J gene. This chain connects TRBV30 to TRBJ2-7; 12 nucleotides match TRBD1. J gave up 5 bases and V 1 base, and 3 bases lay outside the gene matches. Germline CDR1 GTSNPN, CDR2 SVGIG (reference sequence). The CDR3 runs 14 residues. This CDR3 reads CAWSGGTGGHEQYF. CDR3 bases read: TGTGCCTGGAGTGGTGGGACAGGGGGCCACGAG.

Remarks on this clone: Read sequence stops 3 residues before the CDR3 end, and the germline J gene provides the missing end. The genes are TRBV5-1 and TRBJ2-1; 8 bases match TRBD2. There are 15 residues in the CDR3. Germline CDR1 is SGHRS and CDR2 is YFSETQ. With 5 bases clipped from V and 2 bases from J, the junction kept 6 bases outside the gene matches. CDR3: CASRIAGSTYNEQFF. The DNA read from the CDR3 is TGCGCCAGCAGAATAGCGGGGTCAACCTACAATGAG.

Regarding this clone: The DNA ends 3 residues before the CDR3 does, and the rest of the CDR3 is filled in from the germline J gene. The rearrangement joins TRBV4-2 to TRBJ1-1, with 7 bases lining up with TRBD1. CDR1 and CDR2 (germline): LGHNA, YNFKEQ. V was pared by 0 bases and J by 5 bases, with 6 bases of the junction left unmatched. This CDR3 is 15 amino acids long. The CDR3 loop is CASSQEGGAVTEAFF. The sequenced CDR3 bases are TGTGCCAGCAGCCAAGAAGGGGGCGCGGTAACTGAA.

The covered CDR3 bases are TGTGCCAGCAGCCATGGTGGGACAGAGTACAATGAG. It is translated as CASSHGGTEYNE. The full CDR3 sequence reads CASSHGGTEYNEQFF. This sequence joins TRBV7-8 and TRBJ2-1, with 7 bases aligning to TRBD1. Coverage ceases 3 residues before the CDR3 finishes, and the germline J gene fills in the end. The trim removed 5 bases at V and 4 bases at J, leaving 8 bases unmatched. The CDR3 is 15 residues long. Germline assignment: CDR1 SGHVS and CDR2 FQNEAQ.

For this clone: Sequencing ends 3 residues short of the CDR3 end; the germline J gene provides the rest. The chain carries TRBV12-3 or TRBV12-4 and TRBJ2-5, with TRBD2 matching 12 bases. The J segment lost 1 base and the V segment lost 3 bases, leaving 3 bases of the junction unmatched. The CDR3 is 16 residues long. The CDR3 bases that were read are TGTGCCAGCAGTTTCGCTAGCGGGAGGGGCCAAGAGACC. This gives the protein CASSFASGRGQET. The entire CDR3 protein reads CASSFASGRGQETQYF.

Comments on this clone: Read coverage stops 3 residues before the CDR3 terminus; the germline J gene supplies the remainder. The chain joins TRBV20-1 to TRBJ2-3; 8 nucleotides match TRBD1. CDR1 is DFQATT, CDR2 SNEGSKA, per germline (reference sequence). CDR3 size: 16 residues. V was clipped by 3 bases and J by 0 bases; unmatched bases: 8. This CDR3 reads CSARNRGAVSTDTQYF. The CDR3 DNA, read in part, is TGCAGTGCTAGGAACAGGGGGGCAGTGAGCACAGATACG.

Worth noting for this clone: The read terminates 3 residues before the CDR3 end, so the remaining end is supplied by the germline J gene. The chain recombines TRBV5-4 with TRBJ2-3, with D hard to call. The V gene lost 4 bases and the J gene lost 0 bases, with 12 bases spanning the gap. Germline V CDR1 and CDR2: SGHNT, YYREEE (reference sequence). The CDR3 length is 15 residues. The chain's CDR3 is CASSPFRSSTDTQYF. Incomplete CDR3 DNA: TGTGCCAGCAGCCCCTTTCGGTCTAGCACAGATACG.

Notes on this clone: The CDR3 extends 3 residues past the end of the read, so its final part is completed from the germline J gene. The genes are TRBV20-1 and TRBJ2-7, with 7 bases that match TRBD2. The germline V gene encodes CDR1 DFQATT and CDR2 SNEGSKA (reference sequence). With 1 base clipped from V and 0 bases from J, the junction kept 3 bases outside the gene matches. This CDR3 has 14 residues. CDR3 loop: CSARASGFSYEQYF. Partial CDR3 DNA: TGCAGTGCTAGAGCTAGCGGCTTCTCCTACGAG.

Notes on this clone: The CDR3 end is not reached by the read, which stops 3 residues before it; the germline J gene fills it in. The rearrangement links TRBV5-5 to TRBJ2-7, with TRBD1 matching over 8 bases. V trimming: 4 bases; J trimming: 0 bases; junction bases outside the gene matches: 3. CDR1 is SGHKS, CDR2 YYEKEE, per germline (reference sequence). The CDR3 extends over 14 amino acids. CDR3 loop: CASSPTGGSYEQYF. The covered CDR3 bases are TGTGCCAGCAGCCCTACAGGGGGCTCCTACGAG.

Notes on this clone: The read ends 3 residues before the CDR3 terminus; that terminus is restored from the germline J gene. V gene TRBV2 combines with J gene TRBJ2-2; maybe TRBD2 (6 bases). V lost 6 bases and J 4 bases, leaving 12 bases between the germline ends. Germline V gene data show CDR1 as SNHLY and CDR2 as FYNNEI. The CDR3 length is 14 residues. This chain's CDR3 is CASSAGTPTGELFF. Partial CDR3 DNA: TGTGCCAGCAGCGCCGGGACTCCCACCGGGGAG. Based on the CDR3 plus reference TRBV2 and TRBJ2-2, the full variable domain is EPEVTQTPSHQVTQMGQEVILRCVPISNHLYFYWYRQILGQKVEFLVSFYNNEISEKSEIFDDQFSVERPDGSNFTLKIRSTKLEDSAMYFCASSAGTPTGELFFGEGSRLTVL.

The DNA read from the CDR3 is TGTGCCAGTAGTATAACAGGGGCTAACTATGGC. This translates into CASSITGANYG. The entire CDR3 is CASSITGANYGYTF. This chain uses TRBV19 with TRBJ1-2; 7 bases align to TRBD1. The read ends 3 residues before the CDR3 terminus; that terminus is restored from the germline J gene. CDR1 and CDR2 (germline): LNHDA, SQIVND (reference sequence). The CDR3 loop spans 14 amino acids. Unmatched junction bases numbered 0, after V lost 2 bases and J lost 0 bases.

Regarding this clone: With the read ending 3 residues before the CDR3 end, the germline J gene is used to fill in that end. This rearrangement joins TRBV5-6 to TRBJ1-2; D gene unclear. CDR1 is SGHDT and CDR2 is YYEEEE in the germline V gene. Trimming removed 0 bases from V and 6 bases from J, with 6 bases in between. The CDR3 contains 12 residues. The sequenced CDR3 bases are TGTGCCAGCAGCTTGGACGAGGATGGC. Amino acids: CASSLDEDG. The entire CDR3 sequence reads CASSLDEDGYTF.

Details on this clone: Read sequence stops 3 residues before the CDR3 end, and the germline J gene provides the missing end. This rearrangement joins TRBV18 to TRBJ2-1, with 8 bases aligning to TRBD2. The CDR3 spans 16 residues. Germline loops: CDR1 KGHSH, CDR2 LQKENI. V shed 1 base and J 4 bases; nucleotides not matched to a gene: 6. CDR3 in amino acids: CASSPLLTSVYNEQFF. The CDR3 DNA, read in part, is TGTGCCAGCTCACCACTTTTGACTAGCGTATACAATGAG. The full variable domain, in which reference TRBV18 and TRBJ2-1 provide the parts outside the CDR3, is NAGVMQNPRHLVRRRGQEARLRCSPMKGHSHVYWYRQLPEEGLKFMVYLQKENIIDESGMPKERFSAEFPKEGPSILRIQQVVRGDSAAYFCASSPLLTSVYNEQFFGPGTRLTVL.